This T cell receptor (beta chain) came from a study of technical replicates of blood from several donors. TCRdb's table, derived via immunoSEQ multiplex PCR, lists solely in-frame clones and lacks some. The table has more than 65,000 clones, 80% to 95% seen once. CDR1 is LNHDA and CDR2 is SQIVND in the germline V gene (reference sequence). The J segment lost 8 bases and the V segment lost 5 bases, leaving 6 bases of the junction unmatched. The CDR3 is 14 amino acids. The specimen sequenced was T cells isolated from PBMCs. The chain carries TRBV19 and TRBJ1-4, with 9 bases that match TRBD1. The source of this sequence is a human donor in good health. In nucleotides, the CDR3 is TGTGCCAGTAGTGGGACAGGGAATTGGGAAAAACTGTTTTTT. This encodes CASSGTGNWEKLFF.